The 3 T cell receptor beta chains below all came from one sample that was sequenced in a study of OX40 agonist ivuxolimab in advanced cancers. Measured with immunoSEQ multiplex PCR; TCRdb has only the in-frame clones, and not every one. The profile shows tens of thousands of clones, about 90% of them singletons. Sample: CD4+ or CD8+ T cells sorted from blood, taken in a trial of the OX40 agonist ivuxolimab. The receptors stem from an adult with an advanced solid tumor such as melanoma, head and neck, liver or kidney cancer.

This clone was found once. The chain is built from TRBV11-2 and TRBJ2-2, with D maybe TRBD2 (6 bases). Trimming cost V 1 base and J 3 bases, with 12 bases left between them. In germline, CDR1 is SGHAT, CDR2 FQNNGV. CDR3 length: 16 amino acids. The CDR3 DNA sequence: TGTGCCAGCAGCTTAGGGGGTAGCGGCTACACCGGGGAGCTGTTTTTT. It encodes CASSLGGSGYTGELFF.

The table lists this clone with a few counts. J is TRBJ1-1 and V is TRBV10-3, with 7 bases lining up with TRBD1. The CDR3 extends over 15 amino acids. The germline V gene has CDR1 ENHRY and CDR2 SYGVKD. V lost 8 bases, J lost 1 base, and 10 bases stayed unmatched. The CDR3 DNA is TGTGCCATCCGGAACCGGGACAGCGAGAACACTGAAGCTTTCTTT. It encodes CAIRNRDSENTEAFF.

The genes are TRBV7-9 and TRBJ1-1; TRBD1 matches 10 bases. CDR3 size: 15 residues. Germline V gives CDR1 SEHNR, CDR2 FQNEAQ (reference sequence). The junction had 7 bases not matched to a gene; V was cut back by 5 bases and J by 4 bases. The CDR3 here is CASSPPGTGVTEAFF. For the CDR3, the DNA is TGTGCCAGCAGCCCCCCCGGGACAGGGGTCACTGAAGCTTTCTTT.